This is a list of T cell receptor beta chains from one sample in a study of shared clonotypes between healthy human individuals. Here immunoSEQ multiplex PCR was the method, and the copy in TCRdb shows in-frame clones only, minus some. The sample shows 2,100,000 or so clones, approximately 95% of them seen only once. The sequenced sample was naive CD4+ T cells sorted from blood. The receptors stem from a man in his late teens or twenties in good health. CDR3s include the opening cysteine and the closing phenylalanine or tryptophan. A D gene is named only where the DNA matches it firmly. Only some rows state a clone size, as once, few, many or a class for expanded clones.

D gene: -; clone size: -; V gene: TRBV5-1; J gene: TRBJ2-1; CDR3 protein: CASRPGSGYNEQFF; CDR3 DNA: TGCGCCAGCAGACCAGGGAGCGGTTACAATGAGCAGTTCTTC
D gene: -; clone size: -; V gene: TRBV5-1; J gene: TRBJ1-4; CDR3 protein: CASRQNSMTNEKLFF; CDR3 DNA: TGCGCCAGCCGACAAAACAGTATGACTAATGAAAAACTGTTTTTT
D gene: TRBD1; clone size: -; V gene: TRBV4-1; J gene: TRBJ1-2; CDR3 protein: CASSPNPRGPLDYGYTF; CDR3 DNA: TGCGCCAGCAGCCCTAATCCCAGGGGGCCCCTGGACTATGGCTACACCTTC
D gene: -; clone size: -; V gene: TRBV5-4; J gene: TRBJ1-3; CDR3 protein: CASSTGNTPGNTIYF; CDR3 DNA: TGTGCCAGCAGTACCGGGAATACACCTGGAAACACCATATATTTT
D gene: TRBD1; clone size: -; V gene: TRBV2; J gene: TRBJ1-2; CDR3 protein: CASRGGTGLIYGYTF; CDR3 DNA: TGTGCCAGCAGGGGCGGGACAGGCCTAATTTATGGCTACACCTTC
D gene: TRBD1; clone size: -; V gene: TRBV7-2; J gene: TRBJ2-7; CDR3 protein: CASAGQGAPPHMGQYF; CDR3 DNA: TGTGCCAGCGCCGGACAGGGGGCACCTCCCCACATGGGGCAGTACTTC
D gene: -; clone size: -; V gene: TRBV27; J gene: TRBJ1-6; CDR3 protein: CASSFSEGTNSPLHF; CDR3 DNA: TGTGCCAGCAGTTTCTCGGAGGGAACTAATTCACCCCTCCACTTT
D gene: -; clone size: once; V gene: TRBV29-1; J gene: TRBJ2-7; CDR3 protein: CSGRGCECYEQYF; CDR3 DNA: TGCAGCGGTAGGGGGTGCGAATGCTACGAGCAGTACTTC
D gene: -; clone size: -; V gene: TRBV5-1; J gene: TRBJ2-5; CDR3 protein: CASSATPGERETQYF; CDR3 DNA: TGCGCCAGCAGCGCTACCCCGGGGGAGAGAGAGACCCAGTACTTC
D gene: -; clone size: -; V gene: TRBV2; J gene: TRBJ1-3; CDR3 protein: CASSDTGYRDTIYF; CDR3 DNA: TGTGCCAGCAGTGATACAGGGTATAGGGACACCATATATTTT
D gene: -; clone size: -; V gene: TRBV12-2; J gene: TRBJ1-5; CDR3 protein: CASRLIEGHQPQHF; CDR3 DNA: TGTGCAAGTCGCTTGATTGAGGGGCATCAGCCCCAGCATTTT
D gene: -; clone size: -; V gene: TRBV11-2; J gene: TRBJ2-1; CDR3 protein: CASSPRNEQFF; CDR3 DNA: TGTGCCAGCAGCCCTCGCAATGAGCAGTTCTTC
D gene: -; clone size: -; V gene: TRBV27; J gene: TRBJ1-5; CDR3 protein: CASSLSRGGLYQPQHF; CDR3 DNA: TGTGCCAGCAGTTTATCGCGAGGGGGACTTTATCAGCCCCAGCATTTT
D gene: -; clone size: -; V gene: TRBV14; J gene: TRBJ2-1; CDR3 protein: CASSQEGTLDNEQFF; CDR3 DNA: TGTGCCAGCAGCCAAGAGGGGACATTGGACAATGAGCAGTTCTTC
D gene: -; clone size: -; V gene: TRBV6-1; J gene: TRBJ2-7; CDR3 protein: CASSEGGHEQYF; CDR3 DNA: TGTGCCAGCAGTGAGGGGGGCCACGAGCAGTACTTC
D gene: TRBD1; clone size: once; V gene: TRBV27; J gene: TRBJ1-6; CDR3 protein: CASSGQAGGAPLHF; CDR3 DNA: TGTGCCAGCAGCGGACAGGCCGGAGGGGCACCCCTCCACTTT
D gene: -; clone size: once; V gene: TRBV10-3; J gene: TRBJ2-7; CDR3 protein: CAISESILSGVTAYEQYF; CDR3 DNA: TGTGCCATCAGTGAGTCGATATTATCCGGCGTGACGGCCTACGAGCAGTACTTC
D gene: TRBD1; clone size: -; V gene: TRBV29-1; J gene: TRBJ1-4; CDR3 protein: CSVADRGVNEKLFF; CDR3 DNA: TGCAGCGTCGCTGACAGGGGCGTTAATGAAAAACTGTTTTTT
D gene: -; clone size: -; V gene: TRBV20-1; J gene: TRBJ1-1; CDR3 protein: CSVKRGTEAFF; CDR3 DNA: TGCAGTGTAAAACGGGGCACTGAAGCTTTCTTT
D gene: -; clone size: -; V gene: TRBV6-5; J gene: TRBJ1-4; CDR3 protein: CASSRDGATNEKLFF; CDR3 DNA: TGTGCCAGCAGTCGCGACGGTGCAACTAATGAAAAACTGTTTTTT
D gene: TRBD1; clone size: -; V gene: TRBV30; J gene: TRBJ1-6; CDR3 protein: CALGQGDSPLHF; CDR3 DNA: TGTGCCTTGGGACAGGGAGATTCACCCCTCCACTTT
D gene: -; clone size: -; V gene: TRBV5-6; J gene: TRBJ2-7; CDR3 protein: CASSPQLSYEQYF; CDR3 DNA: TGTGCCAGCAGCCCGCAGCTTTCCTACGAGCAGTACTTC
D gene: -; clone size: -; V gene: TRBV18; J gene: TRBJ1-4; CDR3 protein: CASSPGISAEKLFF; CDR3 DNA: TGTGCCAGCTCCCCCGGGATCTCAGCGGAAAAACTGTTTTTT
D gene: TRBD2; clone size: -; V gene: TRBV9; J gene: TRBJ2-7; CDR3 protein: CASSVVAGGPNEQYF; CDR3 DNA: TGTGCCAGCAGCGTTGTAGCGGGAGGGCCGAACGAGCAGTACTTC
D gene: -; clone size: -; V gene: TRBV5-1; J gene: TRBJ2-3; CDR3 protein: CASSLVGVSTDTQYF; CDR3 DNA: TGCGCCAGCAGCTTGGTTGGGGTGAGCACAGATACGCAGTATTTT
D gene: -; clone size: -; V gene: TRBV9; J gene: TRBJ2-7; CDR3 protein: CASGTGTYFYEQYF; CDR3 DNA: TGTGCCAGCGGCACCGGGACGTACTTCTACGAGCAGTACTTC
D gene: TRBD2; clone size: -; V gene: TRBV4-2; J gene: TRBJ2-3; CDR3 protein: CASSQDSAGGTSTDTQYF; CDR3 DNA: TGTGCCAGCAGCCAAGATTCAGCGGGGGGAACTAGCACAGATACGCAGTATTTT
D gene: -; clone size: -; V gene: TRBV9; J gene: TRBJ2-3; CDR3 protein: CASSVARLTSTDTQYF; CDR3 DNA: TGTGCCAGCAGCGTAGCGCGACTTACTAGCACAGATACGCAGTATTTT
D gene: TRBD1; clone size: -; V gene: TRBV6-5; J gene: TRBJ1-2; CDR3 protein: CASSASTGNGYTF; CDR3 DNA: TGTGCCAGCAGCGCCTCGACAGGGAATGGCTACACCTTC
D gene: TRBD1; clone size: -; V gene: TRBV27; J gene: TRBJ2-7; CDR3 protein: CASSSPGTGREQYF; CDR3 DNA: TGTGCCAGCAGTTCACCCGGGACAGGGAGGGAGCAGTACTTC
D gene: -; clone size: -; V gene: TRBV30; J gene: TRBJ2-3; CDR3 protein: CASPASQFGTQYF; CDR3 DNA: TGTGCCAGCCCCGCCAGTCAATTTGGTACGCAGTATTTT
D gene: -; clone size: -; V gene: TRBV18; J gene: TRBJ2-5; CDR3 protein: CASSPPAQETQYF; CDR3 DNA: TGTGCCAGCTCCCCACCAGCCCAAGAGACCCAGTACTTC
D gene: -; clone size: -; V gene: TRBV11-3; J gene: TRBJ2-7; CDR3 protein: CATLFIGNRSYEQYF; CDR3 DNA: TGTGCCACCCTCTTCATCGGAAACAGATCCTACGAGCAGTACTTC
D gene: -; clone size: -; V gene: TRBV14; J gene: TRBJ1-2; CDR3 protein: CASSQGYAGGDYGYTF; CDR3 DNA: TGTGCCAGCAGCCAGGGGTATGCCGGGGGAGACTATGGCTACACCTTC
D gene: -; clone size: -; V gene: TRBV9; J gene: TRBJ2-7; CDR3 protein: CASSVQGSHEQYF; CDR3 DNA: TGTGCCAGCAGCGTACAGGGATCCCACGAGCAGTACTTC
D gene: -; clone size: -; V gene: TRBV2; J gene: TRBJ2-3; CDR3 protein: CASRAAGFTDTQYF; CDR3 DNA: TGTGCCAGCAGGGCGGCGGGCTTCACAGATACGCAGTATTTT
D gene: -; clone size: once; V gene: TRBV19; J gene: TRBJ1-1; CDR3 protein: CASSLGQPNTEAFF; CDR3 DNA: TGTGCCAGTAGTCTAGGACAGCCGAACACTGAAGCTTTCTTT
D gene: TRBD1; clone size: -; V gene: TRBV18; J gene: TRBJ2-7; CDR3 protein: CASSPGTGFYEQYF; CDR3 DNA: TGTGCCAGCTCACCCGGGACAGGATTCTACGAGCAGTACTTC
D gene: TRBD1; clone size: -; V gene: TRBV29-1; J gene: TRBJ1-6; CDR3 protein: CSVASGTDNSPLHF; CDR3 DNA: TGCAGCGTTGCTTCCGGGACAGATAATTCACCCCTCCACTTT
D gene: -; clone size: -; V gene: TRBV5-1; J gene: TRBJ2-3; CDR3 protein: CASSTDPDTQYF; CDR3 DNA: TGCGCCAGCAGCACGGACCCAGATACGCAGTATTTT
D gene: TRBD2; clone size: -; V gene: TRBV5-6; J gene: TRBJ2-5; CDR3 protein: CASSLALAGALNQETQYF; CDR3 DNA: TGTGCCAGCAGCTTGGCCCTAGCGGGGGCCCTGAACCAAGAGACCCAGTACTTC
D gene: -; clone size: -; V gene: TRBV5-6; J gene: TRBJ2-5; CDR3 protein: CASSPQDGFGTQYF; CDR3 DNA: TGTGCCAGCAGCCCTCAGGATGGGTTTGGGACCCAGTACTTC
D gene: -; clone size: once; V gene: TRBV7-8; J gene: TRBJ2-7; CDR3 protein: CASSRFTVGEQYF; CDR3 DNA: TGTGCCAGCAGCCGCTTCACGGTGGGCGAGCAGTACTTC
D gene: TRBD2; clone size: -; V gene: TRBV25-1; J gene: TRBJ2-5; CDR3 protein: CASSLTSGSPQETQYF; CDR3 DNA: TGTGCCAGCAGTCTGACTAGCGGGAGCCCCCAAGAGACCCAGTACTTC
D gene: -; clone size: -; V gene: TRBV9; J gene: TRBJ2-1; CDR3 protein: CASSPGTGGSYNEQFF; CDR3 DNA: TGTGCCAGCAGCCCTGGGACTGGCGGCTCCTACAATGAGCAGTTCTTC
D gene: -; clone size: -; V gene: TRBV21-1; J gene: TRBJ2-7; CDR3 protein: CASSPGYSSYEQYF; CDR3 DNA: TGTGCCAGCAGCCCGGGATACAGCTCCTACGAGCAGTACTTC
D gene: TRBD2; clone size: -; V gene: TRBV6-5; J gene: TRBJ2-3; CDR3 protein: CASRRGGADTQYF; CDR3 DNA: TGTGCCAGCAGACGGGGGGGGGCAGATACGCAGTATTTT
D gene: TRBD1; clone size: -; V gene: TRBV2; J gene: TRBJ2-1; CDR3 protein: CASRNSQGEQFF; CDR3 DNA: TGTGCCAGCAGGAACTCACAGGGGGAGCAGTTCTTC
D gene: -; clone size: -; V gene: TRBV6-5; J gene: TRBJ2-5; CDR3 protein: CASSYDDRRETQYF; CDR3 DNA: TGTGCCAGCAGTTATGACGACCGAAGAGAGACCCAGTACTTC
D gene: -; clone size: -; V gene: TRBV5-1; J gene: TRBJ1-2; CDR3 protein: CASSPTAANYGYTF; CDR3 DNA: TGCGCCAGCAGCCCCACCGCCGCTAACTATGGCTACACCTTC
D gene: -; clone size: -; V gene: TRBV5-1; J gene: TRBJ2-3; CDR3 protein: CASSFGTLPDTQYF; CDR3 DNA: TGCGCCAGCAGCTTCGGTACTCTTCCAGATACGCAGTATTTT
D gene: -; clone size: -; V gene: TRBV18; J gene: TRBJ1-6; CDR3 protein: CASSPQENSPLHF; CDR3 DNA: TGTGCCAGCTCACCACAGGAGAATTCACCCCTCCACTTT
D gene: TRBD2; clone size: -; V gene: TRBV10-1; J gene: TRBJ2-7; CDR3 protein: CASSEGLAGSYEQYF; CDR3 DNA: TGCGCCAGCAGTGAAGGACTAGCGGGGAGTTACGAGCAGTACTTC